Included here is one T cell receptor beta chain sequence, with context. Its antigen is unidentified. This sample stems from a study of cytotoxic CD8 clonotypes in ibrutinib-treated CLL. About the research overall: Investigators reported around 25 partial and 2 complete responses; after median approximately 74 months, roughly 14 patients remained remitted and some 12 progressed. Median treatment time before response sampling was 12 months, range 6 to 36.

Study conclusions and caveats: Clonality increased with ibrutinib response but returned toward baseline at progression.

Germline V gene data show CDR1 as LNHNV and CDR2 as YYDKDF (reference sequence). Trimming at V came to 0 bases and at J to 5 bases, leaving 9 bases not matched to a gene. The CDR3 has 17 amino acids. Depth targeted 1 in 200,000 to 1 in 1 million T cells, averaging 10x coverage per clonotype. Method: immunoSEQ multiplex PCR; TCRdb's copy keeps in-frame clones and lacks some. Among about 160,000 clones listed, 81% were seen once. Sequences were derived from PBMCs, sampled after 12 months of ibrutinib treatment. The clonotype was recovered from a human donor with chronic lymphocytic leukemia. The chain links TRBV15 to TRBJ1-4, with 7 bases fitting TRBD1. CDR3 region: CATSRDLYRGQNEKLFF. The CDR3 coding sequence is TGTGCCACCAGCAGAGATCTTTATAGGGGGCAGAATGAAAAACTGTTTTTT.